This is a list of T cell receptor beta chains from one sample in a study of OX40 agonist ivuxolimab in advanced cancers. Measured with immunoSEQ multiplex PCR; TCRdb has only the in-frame clones, and not every one. Among around 100,000 clones listed, 86% were seen once. The starting material was CD4+ or CD8+ T cells sorted from blood, obtained in a trial of the OX40 agonist ivuxolimab. The receptors were sampled from an adult with an advanced solid tumor such as melanoma, head and neck, liver or kidney cancer. The CDR3 runs from the conserved cysteine through the conserved F or W. A D gene is named only where the DNA matches it firmly. Clone sizes are given selectively: once, few, many, or a class where the clone is expanded.

D gene: TRBD1; V gene: TRBV11-2; clone size: once; CDR3 length: 14; J gene: TRBJ2-7; CDR3 protein: CASSLGQQSYEQYF; CDR3 DNA: TGTGCCAGCAGCCTGGGACAGCAGTCGTACGAGCAGTACTTC
D gene: NA; V gene: TRBV29-1; clone size: NA; CDR3 length: 11; J gene: TRBJ2-1; CDR3 protein: CSVASYNEQFF; CDR3 DNA: TGCAGCGTAGCCTCCTACAATGAGCAGTTCTTC
D gene: NA; V gene: TRBV7-2; clone size: NA; CDR3 length: 13; J gene: TRBJ2-7; CDR3 protein: CASSLVSSGEQYF; CDR3 DNA: TGTGCCAGCAGCTTAGTAAGCTCTGGCGAGCAGTACTTC
D gene: NA; V gene: TRBV9; clone size: NA; CDR3 length: 14; J gene: TRBJ2-2; CDR3 protein: CASSGGHYTGELFF; CDR3 DNA: TGTGCCAGCAGCGGGGGACACTACACCGGGGAGCTGTTTTTT
D gene: NA; V gene: TRBV9; clone size: NA; CDR3 length: 17; J gene: TRBJ1-1; CDR3 protein: CASSTNLRGDGNTEAFF; CDR3 DNA: TGTGCCAGCAGCACAAACCTAAGGGGGGACGGTAACACTGAAGCTTTCTTT
D gene: NA; V gene: TRBV6-1; clone size: NA; CDR3 length: 12; J gene: TRBJ1-1; CDR3 protein: CASSEFPTEAFF; CDR3 DNA: TGTGCCAGCAGTGAATTCCCCACTGAAGCTTTCTTT
D gene: NA; V gene: TRBV6-5; clone size: NA; CDR3 length: 13; J gene: TRBJ2-2; CDR3 protein: CASNPNGNGELFF; CDR3 DNA: TGTGCCAGCAACCCAAACGGGAACGGGGAGCTGTTTTTT
D gene: TRBD1; V gene: TRBV19; clone size: once; CDR3 length: 14; J gene: TRBJ1-3; CDR3 protein: CASSIQGGANTIYF; CDR3 DNA: TGTGCCAGTAGCATACAAGGGGGCGCAAACACCATATATTTT
D gene: TRBD1; V gene: TRBV5-1; clone size: NA; CDR3 length: 20; J gene: TRBJ2-3; CDR3 protein: CASSQNSPRDRGGLADTQYF; CDR3 DNA: TGCGCCAGCAGCCAAAACTCCCCCCGGGACAGGGGTGGTTTGGCAGATACGCAGTATTTT
D gene: NA; V gene: TRBV4-1; clone size: NA; CDR3 length: 13; J gene: TRBJ1-2; CDR3 protein: CASSQDLGYGYTF; CDR3 DNA: TGCGCCAGCAGCCAAGATTTAGGCTATGGCTACACCTTC
D gene: TRBD1; V gene: TRBV7-2; clone size: NA; CDR3 length: 14; J gene: TRBJ1-1; CDR3 protein: CASSPGAGGTEAFF; CDR3 DNA: TGTGCCAGCAGCCCGGGGGCAGGGGGCACTGAAGCTTTCTTT
D gene: NA; V gene: TRBV7-9; clone size: medium-sized; CDR3 length: 15; J gene: TRBJ2-7; CDR3 protein: CASSLEQENPYEQYF; CDR3 DNA: TGTGCCAGCAGCTTAGAACAGGAAAACCCCTACGAGCAGTACTTC
D gene: NA; V gene: TRBV6-6; clone size: NA; CDR3 length: 12; J gene: TRBJ1-1; CDR3 protein: CASSRTQPEAFF; CDR3 DNA: TGTGCCAGCAGTCGGACCCAACCTGAAGCTTTCTTT
D gene: TRBD1; V gene: TRBV16; clone size: NA; CDR3 length: 13; J gene: TRBJ1-2; CDR3 protein: CASSQQTGNGYTF; CDR3 DNA: TGTGCCAGCAGCCAACAGACAGGGAATGGCTACACCTTC
D gene: TRBD2; V gene: TRBV6-6; clone size: NA; CDR3 length: 15; J gene: TRBJ2-7; CDR3 protein: CASSTSGLAAYEQYF; CDR3 DNA: TGTGCCAGCAGTACTTCAGGACTAGCGGCCTACGAGCAGTACTTC
D gene: NA; V gene: TRBV6-1; clone size: NA; CDR3 length: 15; J gene: TRBJ2-7; CDR3 protein: CASSSRRFGSHEQYF; CDR3 DNA: TGTGCCAGCAGCTCCCGGCGGTTCGGGTCCCACGAGCAGTACTTC
D gene: NA; V gene: TRBV19; clone size: NA; CDR3 length: 13; J gene: TRBJ1-1; CDR3 protein: CASSTTPPTEAFF; CDR3 DNA: TGTGCCAGTAGCACAACCCCTCCCACTGAAGCTTTCTTT
D gene: NA; V gene: TRBV5-1; clone size: NA; CDR3 length: 15; J gene: TRBJ2-7; CDR3 protein: CASRGRDGGTYEQYF; CDR3 DNA: TGCGCCAGCAGGGGCCGGGACGGAGGAACCTACGAGCAGTACTTC
D gene: NA; V gene: TRBV19; clone size: few; CDR3 length: 14; J gene: TRBJ1-1; CDR3 protein: CASSIRSGTTEAFF; CDR3 DNA: TGTGCCAGTAGTATAAGGAGCGGGACGACTGAAGCTTTCTTT
D gene: TRBD2; V gene: TRBV30; clone size: few; CDR3 length: 16; J gene: TRBJ2-1; CDR3 protein: CAWSEGPGGAGDEQFF; CDR3 DNA: TGTGCCTGGAGCGAAGGCCCCGGGGGGGCCGGAGATGAGCAGTTCTTC
D gene: TRBD1; V gene: TRBV9; clone size: NA; CDR3 length: 12; J gene: TRBJ1-4; CDR3 protein: CASSPDRARLFF; CDR3 DNA: TGTGCCAGCAGCCCAGACAGGGCAAGACTGTTTTTT
D gene: NA; V gene: TRBV7-3; clone size: NA; CDR3 length: 13; J gene: TRBJ2-7; CDR3 protein: CASSLSGLYEQYF; CDR3 DNA: TGTGCCAGCAGCTTATCCGGGCTCTACGAGCAGTACTTC
D gene: TRBD1; V gene: TRBV4-3; clone size: few; CDR3 length: 14; J gene: TRBJ2-7; CDR3 protein: CASSQGTGRYEQYF; CDR3 DNA: TGCGCCAGCAGCCAAGGGACAGGGAGGTACGAGCAGTACTTC
D gene: NA; V gene: TRBV9; clone size: few; CDR3 length: 15; J gene: TRBJ1-1; CDR3 protein: CASSVGRTGNTEAFF; CDR3 DNA: TGTGCCAGCAGCGTAGGACGCACGGGAAACACTGAAGCTTTCTTT
D gene: NA; V gene: TRBV19; clone size: once; CDR3 length: 14; J gene: TRBJ1-5; CDR3 protein: CASTLRAAEQPQHF; CDR3 DNA: TGTGCCAGTACCCTCCGGGCGGCGGAGCAGCCCCAGCATTTT
D gene: TRBD2; V gene: TRBV7-9; clone size: once; CDR3 length: 18; J gene: TRBJ2-7; CDR3 protein: CASSPPPRLAGGRHEQYF; CDR3 DNA: TGTGCCAGCAGCCCCCCTCCCCGACTAGCGGGGGGCCGCCACGAGCAGTACTTC
D gene: NA; V gene: TRBV6-1; clone size: NA; CDR3 length: 14; J gene: TRBJ2-5; CDR3 protein: CASSEGVAVETQYF; CDR3 DNA: TGTGCCAGCAGTGAAGGGGTTGCGGTAGAGACCCAGTACTTC
D gene: TRBD1; V gene: TRBV30; clone size: NA; CDR3 length: 14; J gene: TRBJ1-1; CDR3 protein: CAWGTGAGNTEAFF; CDR3 DNA: TGTGCCTGGGGGACAGGGGCCGGGAACACTGAAGCTTTCTTT
D gene: TRBD1; V gene: TRBV30; clone size: few; CDR3 length: 14; J gene: TRBJ2-3; CDR3 protein: CAWSFGQGWDTQYF; CDR3 DNA: TGTGCCTGGAGTTTTGGACAGGGATGGGATACGCAGTATTTT
D gene: NA; V gene: TRBV7-9; clone size: NA; CDR3 length: 14; J gene: TRBJ1-1; CDR3 protein: CASSLSTADPEAFF; CDR3 DNA: TGTGCCAGCAGCCTCTCGACCGCGGACCCTGAAGCTTTCTTT
D gene: NA; V gene: TRBV19; clone size: once; CDR3 length: 14; J gene: TRBJ2-1; CDR3 protein: CASSMARDRREQFF; CDR3 DNA: TGTGCCAGTAGTATGGCGCGGGATAGACGGGAGCAGTTCTTC
D gene: NA; V gene: TRBV11-2; clone size: NA; CDR3 length: 14; J gene: TRBJ1-1; CDR3 protein: CASSLSDLNTEAFF; CDR3 DNA: TGTGCCAGCAGCTTATCAGATTTGAACACTGAAGCTTTCTTT